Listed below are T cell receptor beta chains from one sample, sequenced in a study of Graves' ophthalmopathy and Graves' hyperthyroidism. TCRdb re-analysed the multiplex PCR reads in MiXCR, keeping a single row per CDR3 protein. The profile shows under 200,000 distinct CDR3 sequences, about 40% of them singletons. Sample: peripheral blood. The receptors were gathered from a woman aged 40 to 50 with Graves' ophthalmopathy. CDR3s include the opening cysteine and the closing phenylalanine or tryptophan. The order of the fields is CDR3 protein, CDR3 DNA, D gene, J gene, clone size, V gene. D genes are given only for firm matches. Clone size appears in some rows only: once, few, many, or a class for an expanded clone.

CDR3aa: CASRTGQKAFF; CDR3nt: TGTGCCAGCAGGACCGGACAGAAAGCTTTCTTT; d_gene: NA; j_gene: TRBJ1-1; abundance: NA; v_gene: TRBV6-1
CDR3aa: CASSPLEGNYGYTF; CDR3nt: TGCGCCAGCAGCCCTTTGGAGGGAAACTATGGCTACACCTTC; d_gene: NA; j_gene: TRBJ1-2; abundance: many; v_gene: TRBV4-1
CDR3aa: CASSLPSEQYF; CDR3nt: TGTGCCAGCAGCTTACCCTCCGAGCAGTACTTC; d_gene: NA; j_gene: TRBJ2-7; abundance: NA; v_gene: TRBV11-2
CDR3aa: CAWGRNLRTGELFF; CDR3nt: TGTGCCTGGGGTAGGAACCTTCGAACCGGGGAGCTGTTTTTT; d_gene: NA; j_gene: TRBJ2-2; abundance: NA; v_gene: TRBV30
CDR3aa: CASSRLVETRYF; CDR3nt: TGTGCCAGCAGTCGCCTAGTAGAGACCCGGTACTTC; d_gene: NA; j_gene: TRBJ2-5; abundance: NA; v_gene: TRBV7-2
CDR3aa: CASSPKKVAGTGELFF; CDR3nt: TGTGCCAGCAGCCCCAAAAAGGTAGCGGGTACCGGGGAGCTGTTTTTT; d_gene: TRBD2; j_gene: TRBJ2-2; abundance: many; v_gene: TRBV2
CDR3aa: CASSKDGDTEAFF; CDR3nt: TGTGCCAGCAGCAAGGACGGAGACACTGAAGCTTTCTTT; d_gene: NA; j_gene: TRBJ1-1; abundance: many; v_gene: TRBV6-5
CDR3aa: CSATHSGDYEQYF; CDR3nt: TGCAGTGCCACCCACAGTGGTGACTACGAGCAGTACTTC; d_gene: NA; j_gene: TRBJ2-7; abundance: NA; v_gene: TRBV20-1
CDR3aa: CASSKSRETQYF; CDR3nt: TGTGCCAGCAGCAAATCAAGGGAGACCCAGTACTTC; d_gene: NA; j_gene: TRBJ2-5; abundance: many; v_gene: TRBV11-2
CDR3aa: CASSPLPDRYSNQPQHF; CDR3nt: TGTGCCAGCAGCCCCCTTCCTGACAGATATAGCAATCAGCCCCAGCATTTT; d_gene: NA; j_gene: TRBJ1-5; abundance: NA; v_gene: TRBV12-3/TRBV12-4
CDR3aa: CASSMGQGYEQYF; CDR3nt: TGTGCCAGCTCAATGGGACAGGGCTACGAGCAGTACTTC; d_gene: TRBD1; j_gene: TRBJ2-7; abundance: NA; v_gene: TRBV18
CDR3aa: CASDTPFGGKVKNIQYF; CDR3nt: TGTGCCAGCGACACCCCTTTTGGGGGAAAGGTCAAAAACATTCAGTACTTC; d_gene: NA; j_gene: TRBJ2-4; abundance: many; v_gene: TRBV19
CDR3aa: CATGTSGRGQETQYF; CDR3nt: TGTGCCACCGGGACTAGCGGGAGAGGTCAAGAGACCCAGTACTTC; d_gene: TRBD2; j_gene: TRBJ2-5; abundance: NA; v_gene: TRBV12-3/TRBV12-4
CDR3aa: CASSRTGVENQPQHF; CDR3nt: TGTGCCAGCAGTAGGACAGGGGTGGAAAATCAGCCCCAGCATTTT; d_gene: TRBD1; j_gene: TRBJ1-5; abundance: few; v_gene: TRBV12-3/TRBV12-4
CDR3aa: CASSSRDTYEQYF; CDR3nt: TGTGCCAGCAGCTCGAGGGATACCTACGAGCAGTACTTC; d_gene: NA; j_gene: TRBJ2-7; abundance: NA; v_gene: TRBV7-2
CDR3aa: CASRPGTENSPLHF; CDR3nt: TGTGCCAGCAGACCCGGGACGGAAAATTCACCCCTCCACTTT; d_gene: NA; j_gene: TRBJ1-6; abundance: NA; v_gene: TRBV12-3/TRBV12-4
CDR3aa: CASSWGAGGYEQYF; CDR3nt: TGTGCCAGCAGTTGGGGGGCGGGAGGCTACGAGCAGTACTTC; d_gene: TRBD2; j_gene: TRBJ2-7; abundance: NA; v_gene: TRBV6-2/TRBV6-3
CDR3aa: CASHPAGDGEQYF; CDR3nt: TGTGCCAGCCATCCAGCGGGAGATGGCGAGCAGTACTTC; d_gene: TRBD2; j_gene: TRBJ2-7; abundance: NA; v_gene: TRBV6-1